This T cell receptor (beta chain) was obtained from a study of vaccination effects on CD4 cells after COVID-19. General observations from the study: Clonal contraction was marked in infection- and vaccine-induced clones late after vaccination.

The method was immunoSEQ multiplex PCR; TCRdb's version includes in-frame clones alone and lacks a portion of them. The sample contains fewer than 40,000 clones, roughly 70% of which appear only once. The ViraFEST assay expanded antigen-specific CD4+ T cells with viral peptide pools before sequencing. With 10 days of culture completed, CD4+ T cells were isolated. People in the vaccine group had not been infected with SARS-CoV-2 before, and their nucleocapsid antibodies were negative. V was trimmed by 6 bases and J by 5 bases, leaving 19 bases between them. This CDR3 is built from 15 residues. Looked up from germline, CDR1 is MDHEN and CDR2 is SYDVKM. A note on this clone: What it recognizes is unknown.

The chain uses TRBV28 and TRBJ2-5; D possibly corresponds to TRBD2 (5 bases). This clonotype originated in a human donor who received a COVID-19 vaccine. Sequences were derived from CD4+ T cells from PBMCs cultured with SARS-CoV-2 spike peptides, sampled before COVID-19 vaccination. The CDR3 here is CASRYRPERWETQYF. The CDR3 coding sequence is TGTGCCAGCAGATACCGACCGGAGCGGTGGGAGACCCAGTACTTC.